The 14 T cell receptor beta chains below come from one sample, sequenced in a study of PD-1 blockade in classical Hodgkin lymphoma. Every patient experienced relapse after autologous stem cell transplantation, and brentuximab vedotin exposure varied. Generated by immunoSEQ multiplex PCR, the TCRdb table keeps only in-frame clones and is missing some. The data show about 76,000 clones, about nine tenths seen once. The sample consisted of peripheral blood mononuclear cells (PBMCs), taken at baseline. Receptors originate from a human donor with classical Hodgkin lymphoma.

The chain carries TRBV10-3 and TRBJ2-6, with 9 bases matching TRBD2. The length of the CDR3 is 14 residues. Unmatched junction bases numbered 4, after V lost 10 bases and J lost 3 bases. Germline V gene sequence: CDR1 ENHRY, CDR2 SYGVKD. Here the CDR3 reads CATRRGGGANVLTF. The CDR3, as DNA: TGTGCCACCCGGCGGGGGGGTGGGGCCAACGTCCTGACTTTC.

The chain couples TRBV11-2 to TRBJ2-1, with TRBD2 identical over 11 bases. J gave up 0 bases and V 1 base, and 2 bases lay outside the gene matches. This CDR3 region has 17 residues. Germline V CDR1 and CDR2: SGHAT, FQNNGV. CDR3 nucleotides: TGTGCCAGCAGCTTAGTTACTAGCGGGAGCTCCTACAATGAGCAGTTCTTC. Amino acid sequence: CASSLVTSGSSYNEQFF.

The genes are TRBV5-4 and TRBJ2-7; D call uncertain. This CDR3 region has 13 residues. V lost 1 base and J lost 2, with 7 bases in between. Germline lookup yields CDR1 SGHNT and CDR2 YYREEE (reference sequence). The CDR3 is CASSLSGAYEQYF. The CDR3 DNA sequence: TGTGCCAGCAGCTTGAGTGGAGCCTACGAGCAGTACTTC. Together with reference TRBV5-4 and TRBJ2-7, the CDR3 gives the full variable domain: ETGVTQSPTHLIKTRGQQVTLRCSSQSGHNTVSWYQQALGQGPQFIFQYYREEENGRGNFPPRFSGLQFPNYSSELNVNALELDDSALYLCASSLSGAYEQYFGPGTRLTVT.

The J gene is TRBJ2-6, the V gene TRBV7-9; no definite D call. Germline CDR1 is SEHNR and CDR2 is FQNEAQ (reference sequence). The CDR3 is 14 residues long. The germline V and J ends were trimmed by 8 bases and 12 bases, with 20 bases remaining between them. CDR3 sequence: CASSQTQRNSVLTF. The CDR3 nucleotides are TGTGCCAGCTCGCAAACCCAAAGGAATTCCGTCCTGACTTTC.

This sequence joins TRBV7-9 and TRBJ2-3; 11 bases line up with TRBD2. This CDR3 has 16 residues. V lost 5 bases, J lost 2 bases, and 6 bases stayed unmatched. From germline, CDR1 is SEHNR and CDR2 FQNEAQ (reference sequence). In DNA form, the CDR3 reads TGTGCCAGCAGCCCGGGGACTAGCGGACACACAGATACGCAGTATTTT. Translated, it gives CASSPGTSGHTDTQYF.

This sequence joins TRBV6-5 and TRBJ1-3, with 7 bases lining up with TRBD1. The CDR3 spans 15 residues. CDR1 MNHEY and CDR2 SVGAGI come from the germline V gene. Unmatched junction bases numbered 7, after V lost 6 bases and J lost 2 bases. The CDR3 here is CASSSDRAPGNTIYF. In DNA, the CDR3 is TGTGCCAGCAGCTCCGACAGGGCCCCTGGAAACACCATATATTTT.

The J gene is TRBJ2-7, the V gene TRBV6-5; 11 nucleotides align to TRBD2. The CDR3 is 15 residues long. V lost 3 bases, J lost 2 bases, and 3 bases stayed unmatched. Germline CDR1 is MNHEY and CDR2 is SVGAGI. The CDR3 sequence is CASSYQTSGTYEQYF. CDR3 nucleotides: TGTGCCAGCAGTTATCAGACTAGCGGGACCTACGAGCAGTACTTC.

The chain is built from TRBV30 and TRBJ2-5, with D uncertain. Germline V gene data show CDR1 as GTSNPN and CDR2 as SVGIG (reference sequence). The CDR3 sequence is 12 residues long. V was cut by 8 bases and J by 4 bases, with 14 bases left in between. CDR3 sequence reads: CARKGWGETQYF. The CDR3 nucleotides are TGTGCCCGCAAGGGATGGGGAGAGACCCAGTACTTC.

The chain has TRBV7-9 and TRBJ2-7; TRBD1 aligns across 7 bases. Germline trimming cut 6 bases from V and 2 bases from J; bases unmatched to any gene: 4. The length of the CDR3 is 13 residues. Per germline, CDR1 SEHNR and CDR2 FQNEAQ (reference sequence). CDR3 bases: TGTGCCAGCAGGTCCGGGACAGCCTACGAGCAGTACTTC. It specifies CASRSGTAYEQYF.

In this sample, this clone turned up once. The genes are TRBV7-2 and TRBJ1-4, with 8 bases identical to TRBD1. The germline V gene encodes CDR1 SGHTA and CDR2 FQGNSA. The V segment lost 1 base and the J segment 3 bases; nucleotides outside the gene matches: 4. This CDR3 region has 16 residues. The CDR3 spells CASSLGTGTPNEKLFF. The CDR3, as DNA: TGTGCCAGCAGCTTAGGGACAGGGACTCCTAATGAAAAACTGTTTTTT.

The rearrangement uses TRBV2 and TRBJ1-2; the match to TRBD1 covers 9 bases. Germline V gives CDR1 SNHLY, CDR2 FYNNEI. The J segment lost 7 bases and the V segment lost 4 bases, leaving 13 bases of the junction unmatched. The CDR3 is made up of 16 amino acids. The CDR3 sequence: CASSANYPDRGSGYTF. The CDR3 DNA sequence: TGTGCCAGCAGTGCCAACTACCCGGACAGGGGCTCTGGCTACACCTTC. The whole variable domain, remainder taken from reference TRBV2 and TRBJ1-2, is EPEVTQTPSHQVTQMGQEVILRCVPISNHLYFYWYRQILGQKVEFLVSFYNNEISEKSEIFDDQFSVERPDGSNFTLKIRSTKLEDSAMYFCASSANYPDRGSGYTFGSGTRLTVV.

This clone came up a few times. CDR3 bases: TGTGCCACCACCGCTACGGGAGGCCGGGCCTACGAGCAGTACTTC. Translated, it gives CATTATGGRAYEQYF. The gene calls are TRBV2 and TRBJ2-7; 7 nucleotides line up with TRBD2. Germline-derived CDR1 and CDR2 are SNHLY and FYNNEI. This CDR3 spans 15 amino acids. Trimming at V came to 10 bases and at J to 2 bases, leaving 14 bases not matched to a gene.

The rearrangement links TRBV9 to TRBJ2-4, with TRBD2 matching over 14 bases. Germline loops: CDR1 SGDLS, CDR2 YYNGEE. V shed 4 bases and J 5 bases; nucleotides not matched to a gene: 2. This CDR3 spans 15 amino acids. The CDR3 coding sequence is TGTGCCAGCAGCCCGACTAGCGGGAGGGAAAACATTCAGTACTTC. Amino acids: CASSPTSGRENIQYF. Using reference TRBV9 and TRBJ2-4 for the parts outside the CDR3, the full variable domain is DSGVTQTPKHLITATGQRVTLRCSPRSGDLSVYWYQQSLDQGLQFLIQYYNGEERAKGNILERFSAQQFPDLHSELNLSSLELGDSALYFCASSPTSGRENIQYFGAGTRLSVL.

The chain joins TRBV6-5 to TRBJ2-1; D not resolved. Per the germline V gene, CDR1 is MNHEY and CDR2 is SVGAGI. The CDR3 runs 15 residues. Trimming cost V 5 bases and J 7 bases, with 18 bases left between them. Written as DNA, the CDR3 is TGTGCCAGCAGTAGAGACTTCGGATCTTTGAATGAGCAGTTCTTC. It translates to CASSRDFGSLNEQFF.